This record looks at one T cell receptor (beta chain) sequence and its context. Its antigen is as yet unknown. The sample comes from a study of radiation and T cells in renal cell carcinoma. About the study: Nephrectomy followed 15 Gy stereotactic body radiation by 4 weeks.

General study points: Top tumor clonotypes rose in blood 2 weeks post-radiation, then contracted. Baseline intratumoral clonotype presence is unknown without pretreatment biopsies.

The time point: baseline pretreatment blood. Treatment defined: 15 Gy SBRT to primary tumor, nephrectomy 4 weeks later. With 3 bases removed from V and 4 bases from J, the gap between germline ends came to 10 bases. Germline values: CDR1 WSHSY, CDR2 SAAADI. CDR3 length equals 13 residues. The data were produced by immunoSEQ multiplex PCR, yet TCRdb's version contains in-frame clones alone and is incomplete. The repertoire holds around 160,000 clones, with about 87% as singletons. The chain couples TRBV10-2 to TRBJ2-7, with D perhaps matching TRBD1 or TRBD2 (6 bases each). The sequencing here drew on blood, taken from a patient whose treatment included radiotherapy and nephrectomy. The sequence was collected from a woman in her 70s with renal cell carcinoma. The CDR3 sequence is CASSDGGAYEQYF. DNA of the CDR3: TGCGCCAGCAGTGACGGGGGCGCTTACGAGCAGTACTTC.